This T cell receptor beta chain was retrieved from a study of T cells in Graves' hyperthyroidism and ophthalmopathy. Template material for amplifying TCR beta CDR3 regions consisted of RNA transcripts. During a first-round RT-PCR of the TCR CDR3, the HTBI primer set was used. TCRdb re-derived calls from the multiplex PCR reads in MiXCR, one entry per CDR3 protein. In the table there are 150,000 to 200,000 distinct CDR3 sequences, 9.4% of which are singletons. The CDR3 spans 15 residues. With V trimmed by 1 base and J by 3 bases, 3 bases remained unmatched. Germline-derived CDR1 and CDR2 are SEHNR and FQNEAQ (reference sequence). This clonotype was counted at least ten times.

The chain links TRBV7-9 to TRBJ1-3; TRBD1 matches at 7 bases. The sequencing input was blood. This TCR derives from a young woman with Graves' hyperthyroidism that later progressed to Graves' ophthalmopathy. The CDR3 nucleotides are TGTGCCAGCAGCTTAGGGGACAGCGATGGAAACACCATATATTTT. Translation: CASSLGDSDGNTIYF.